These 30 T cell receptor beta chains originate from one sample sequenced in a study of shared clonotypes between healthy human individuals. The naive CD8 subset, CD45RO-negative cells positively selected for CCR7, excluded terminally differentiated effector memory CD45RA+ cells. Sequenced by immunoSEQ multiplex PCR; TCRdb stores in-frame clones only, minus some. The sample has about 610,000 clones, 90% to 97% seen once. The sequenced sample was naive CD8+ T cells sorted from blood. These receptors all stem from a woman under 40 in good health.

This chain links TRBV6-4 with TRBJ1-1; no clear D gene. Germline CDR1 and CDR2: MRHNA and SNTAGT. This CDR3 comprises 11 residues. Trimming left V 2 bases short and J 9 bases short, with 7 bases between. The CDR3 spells CASSDGRKAFF. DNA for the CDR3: TGTGCCAGCAGTGACGGAAGGAAAGCTTTCTTT.

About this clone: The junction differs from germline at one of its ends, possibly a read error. Here the CDR3 DNA reads TGCGCCAGCAGCCATGCCTATGGGGAGCTGAACTTC. It is translated as CASSHAYGELNF. The gene calls are TRBV4-1 and TRBJ2-7, with a weak D call TRBD2 (5 bases). Germline V gene lookup returns CDR1 MGHRA and CDR2 YSYEKL. The CDR3 is 12 amino acids.

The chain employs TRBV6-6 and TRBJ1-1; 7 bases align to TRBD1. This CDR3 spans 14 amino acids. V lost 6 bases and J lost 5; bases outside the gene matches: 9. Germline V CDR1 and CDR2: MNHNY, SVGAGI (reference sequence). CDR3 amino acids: CASRLQGDNTEAFF. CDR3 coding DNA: TGTGCCAGCAGGCTCCAGGGGGATAATACTGAAGCTTTCTTT.

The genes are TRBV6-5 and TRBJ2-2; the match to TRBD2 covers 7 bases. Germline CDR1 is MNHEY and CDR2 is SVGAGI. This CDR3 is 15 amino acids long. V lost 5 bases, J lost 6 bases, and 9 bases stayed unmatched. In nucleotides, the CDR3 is TGTGCCAGCAGTCCCGATACTAGCGAATCCGGGGAGCTGTTTTTT. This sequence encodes CASSPDTSESGELFF.

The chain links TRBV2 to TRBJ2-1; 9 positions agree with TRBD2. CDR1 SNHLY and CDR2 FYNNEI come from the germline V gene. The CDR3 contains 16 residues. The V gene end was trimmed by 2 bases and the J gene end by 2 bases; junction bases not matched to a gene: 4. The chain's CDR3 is CASSEQGLAAYNEQFF. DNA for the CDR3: TGTGCCAGCAGTGAACAGGGACTAGCAGCCTACAATGAGCAGTTCTTC.

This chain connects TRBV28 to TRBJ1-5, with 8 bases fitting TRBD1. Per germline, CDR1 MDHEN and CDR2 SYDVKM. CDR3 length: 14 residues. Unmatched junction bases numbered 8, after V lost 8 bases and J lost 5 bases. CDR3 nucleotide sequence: TGTGCCAGCTGTACAGGGGGTACGCATCAGCCCCAGCATTTT. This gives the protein CASCTGGTHQPQHF.

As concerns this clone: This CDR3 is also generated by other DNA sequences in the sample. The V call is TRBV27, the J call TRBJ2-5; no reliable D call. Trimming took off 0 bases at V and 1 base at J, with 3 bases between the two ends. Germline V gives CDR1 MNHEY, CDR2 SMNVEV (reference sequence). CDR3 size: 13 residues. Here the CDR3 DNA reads TGTGCCAGCAGTTTATCGGGCCAAGAGACCCAGTACTTC. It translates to CASSLSGQETQYF.

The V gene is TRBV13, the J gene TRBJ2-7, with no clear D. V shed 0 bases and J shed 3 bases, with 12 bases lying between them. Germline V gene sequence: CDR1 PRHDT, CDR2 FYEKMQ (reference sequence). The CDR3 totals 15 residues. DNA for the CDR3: TGTGCCAGCAGCTTAGGCCTTGTCATCAACTACGAGCAGTACTTC. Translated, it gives CASSLGLVINYEQYF.

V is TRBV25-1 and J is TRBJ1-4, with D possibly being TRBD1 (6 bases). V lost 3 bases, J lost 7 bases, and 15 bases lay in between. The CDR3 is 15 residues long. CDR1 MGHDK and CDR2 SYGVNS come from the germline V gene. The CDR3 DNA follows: TGTGCCAGCAGTGATATTAAGGGGGTATTTGAAAAACTGTTTTTT. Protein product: CASSDIKGVFEKLFF. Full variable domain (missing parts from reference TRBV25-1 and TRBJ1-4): EADIYQTPRYLVIGTGKKITLECSQTMGHDKMYWYQQDPGMELHLIHYSYGVNSTEKGDLSSESTVSRIRTEHFPLTLESARPSHTSQYLCASSDIKGVFEKLFFGSGTQLSVL.

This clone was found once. In nucleotides, the CDR3 is TGTGCCAGTAGTATGGGGACAGGTTATCAGCCCCAGCATTTT. Amino acid sequence: CASSMGTGYQPQHF. This sequence joins TRBV19 and TRBJ1-5; 8 bases are a match to TRBD1. The V gene's germline CDR1 is LNHDA and CDR2 SQIVND (reference sequence). Trimming took 3 bases from V and 5 from J; bases not matched to a gene: 3. This CDR3 is built from 14 residues.

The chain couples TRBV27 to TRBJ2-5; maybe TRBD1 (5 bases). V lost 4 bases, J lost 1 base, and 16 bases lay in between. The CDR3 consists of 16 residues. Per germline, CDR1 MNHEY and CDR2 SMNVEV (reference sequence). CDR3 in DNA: TGTGCCAGCAGTTACGACAGAATACATAGCCAAGAGACCCAGTACTTC. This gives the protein CASSYDRIHSQETQYF.

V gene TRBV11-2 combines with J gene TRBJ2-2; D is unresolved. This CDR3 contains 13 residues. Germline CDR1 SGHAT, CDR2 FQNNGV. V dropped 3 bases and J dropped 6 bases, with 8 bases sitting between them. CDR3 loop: CASSFIRPGELFF. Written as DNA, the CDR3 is TGTGCCAGCAGCTTCATACGCCCCGGGGAGCTGTTTTTT.

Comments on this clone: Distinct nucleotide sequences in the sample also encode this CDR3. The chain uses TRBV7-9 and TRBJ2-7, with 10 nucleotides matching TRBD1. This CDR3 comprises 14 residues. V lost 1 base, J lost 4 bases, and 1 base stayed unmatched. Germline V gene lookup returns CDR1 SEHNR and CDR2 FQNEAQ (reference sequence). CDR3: CASSLGGQGYEQYF. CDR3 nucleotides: TGTGCCAGCAGCTTAGGGGGACAGGGGTACGAGCAGTACTTC.

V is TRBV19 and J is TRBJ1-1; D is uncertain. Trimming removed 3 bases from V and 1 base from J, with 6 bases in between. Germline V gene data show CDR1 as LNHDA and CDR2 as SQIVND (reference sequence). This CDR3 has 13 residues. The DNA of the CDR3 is TGTGCCAGTAGTATCTTTTCGAACACTGAAGCTTTCTTT. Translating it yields CASSIFSNTEAFF.

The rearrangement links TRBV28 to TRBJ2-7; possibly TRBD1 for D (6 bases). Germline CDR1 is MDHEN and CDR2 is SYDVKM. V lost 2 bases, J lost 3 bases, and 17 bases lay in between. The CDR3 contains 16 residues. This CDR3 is CASSLPIPGHSYEQYF. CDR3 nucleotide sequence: TGTGCCAGCAGTTTACCGATTCCGGGACACAGCTACGAGCAGTACTTC.

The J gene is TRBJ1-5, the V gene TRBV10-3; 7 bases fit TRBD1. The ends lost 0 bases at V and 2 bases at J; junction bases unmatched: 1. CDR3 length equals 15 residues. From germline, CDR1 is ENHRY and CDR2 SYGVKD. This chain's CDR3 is CAISESDRGNQPQHF. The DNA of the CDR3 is TGTGCCATCAGTGAGTCCGACAGGGGCAATCAGCCCCAGCATTTT.

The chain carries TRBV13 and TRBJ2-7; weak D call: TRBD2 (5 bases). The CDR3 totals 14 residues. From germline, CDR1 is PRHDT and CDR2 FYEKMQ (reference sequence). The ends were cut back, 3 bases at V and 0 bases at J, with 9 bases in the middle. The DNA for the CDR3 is TGTGCCAGCAGCTTTAGAGGGAGCTCCTACGAGCAGTACTTC. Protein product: CASSFRGSSYEQYF.

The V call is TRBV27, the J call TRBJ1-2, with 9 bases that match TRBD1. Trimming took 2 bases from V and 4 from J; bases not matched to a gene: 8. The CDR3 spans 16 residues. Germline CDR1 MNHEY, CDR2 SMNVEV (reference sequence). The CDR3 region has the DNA TGTGCCAGCAGTTTAGCGGGGACAGGGCTCGGCTATGGCTACACCTTC. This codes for CASSLAGTGLGYGYTF.

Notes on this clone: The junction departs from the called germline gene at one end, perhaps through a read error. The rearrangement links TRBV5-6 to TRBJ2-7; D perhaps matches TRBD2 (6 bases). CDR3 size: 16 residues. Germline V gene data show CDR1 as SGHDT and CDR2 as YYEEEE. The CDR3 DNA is TGTGCCAGCAGCTTGGCAGACAGCGGAGGGCCCTACGAGCTGTACTTC. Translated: CASSLADSGGPYELYF.

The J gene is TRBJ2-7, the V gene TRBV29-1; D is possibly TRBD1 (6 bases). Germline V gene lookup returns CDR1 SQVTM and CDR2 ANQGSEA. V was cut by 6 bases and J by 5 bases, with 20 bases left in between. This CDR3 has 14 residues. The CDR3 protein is CSVAGGQAVHEQYF. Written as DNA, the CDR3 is TGCAGCGTGGCTGGGGGACAAGCCGTACACGAGCAGTACTTC.

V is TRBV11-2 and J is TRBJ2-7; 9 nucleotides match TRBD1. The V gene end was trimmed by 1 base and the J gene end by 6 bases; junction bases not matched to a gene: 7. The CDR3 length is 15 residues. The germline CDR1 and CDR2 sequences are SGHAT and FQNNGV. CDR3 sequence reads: CASSLGTGVTSEQYF. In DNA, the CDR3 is TGTGCCAGCAGCTTAGGGACAGGGGTGACCTCCGAGCAGTACTTC.

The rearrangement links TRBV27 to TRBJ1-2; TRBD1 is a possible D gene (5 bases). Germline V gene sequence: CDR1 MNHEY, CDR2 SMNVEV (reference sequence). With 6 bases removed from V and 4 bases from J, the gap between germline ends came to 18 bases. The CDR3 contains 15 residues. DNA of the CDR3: TGTGCCAGCAGGCATCTGGGCCAGGGACTCTATGGCTACACCTTC. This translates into CASRHLGQGLYGYTF.

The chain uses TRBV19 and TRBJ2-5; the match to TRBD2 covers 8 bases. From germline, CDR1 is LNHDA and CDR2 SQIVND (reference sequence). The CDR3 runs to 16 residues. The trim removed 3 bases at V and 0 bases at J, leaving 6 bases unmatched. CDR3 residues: CASSITSGAYQETQYF. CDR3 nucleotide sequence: TGTGCCAGTAGTATTACTAGCGGAGCGTACCAAGAGACCCAGTACTTC.

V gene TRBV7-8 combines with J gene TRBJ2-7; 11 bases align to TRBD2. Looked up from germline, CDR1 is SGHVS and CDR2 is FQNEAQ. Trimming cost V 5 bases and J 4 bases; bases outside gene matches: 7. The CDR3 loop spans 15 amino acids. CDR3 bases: TGTGCCAGCAGCCTGGGACTAGCGGTGGCTTACGAGCAGTACTTC. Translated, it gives CASSLGLAVAYEQYF.

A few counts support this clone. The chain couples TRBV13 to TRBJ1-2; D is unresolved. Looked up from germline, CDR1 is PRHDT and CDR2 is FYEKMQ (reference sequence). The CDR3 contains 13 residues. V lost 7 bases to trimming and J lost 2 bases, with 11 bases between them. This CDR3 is CASTSTGNYGYTF. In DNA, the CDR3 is TGTGCCAGCACCTCGACCGGAAACTATGGCTACACCTTC.

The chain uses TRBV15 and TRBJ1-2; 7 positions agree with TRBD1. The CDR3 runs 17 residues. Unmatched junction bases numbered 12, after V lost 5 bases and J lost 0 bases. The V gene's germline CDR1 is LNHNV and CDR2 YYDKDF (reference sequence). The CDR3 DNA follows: TGTGCCACCAGCGCTTGGGACAGCCCCTTAACTAACTATGGCTACACCTTC. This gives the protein CATSAWDSPLTNYGYTF. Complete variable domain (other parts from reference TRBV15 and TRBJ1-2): DAMVIQNPRYQVTQFGKPVTLSCSQTLNHNVMYWYQQKSSQAPKLLFHYYDKDFNNEADTPDNFQSRRPNTSFCFLDIRSPGLGDTAMYLCATSAWDSPLTNYGYTFGSGTRLTVV.

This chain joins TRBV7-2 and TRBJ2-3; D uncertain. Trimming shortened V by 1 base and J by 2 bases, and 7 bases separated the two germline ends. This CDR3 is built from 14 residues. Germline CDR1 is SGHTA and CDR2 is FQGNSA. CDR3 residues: CASSLGPYTDTQYF. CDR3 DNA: TGTGCCAGCAGCTTAGGTCCCTACACAGATACGCAGTATTTT.

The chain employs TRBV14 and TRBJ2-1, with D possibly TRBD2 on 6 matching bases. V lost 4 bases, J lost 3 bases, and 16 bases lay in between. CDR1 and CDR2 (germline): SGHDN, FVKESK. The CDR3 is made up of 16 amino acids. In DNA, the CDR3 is TGTGCCAGCAGCCCTCGGACGGGAGCGGTCTACAATGAGCAGTTCTTC. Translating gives CASSPRTGAVYNEQFF.

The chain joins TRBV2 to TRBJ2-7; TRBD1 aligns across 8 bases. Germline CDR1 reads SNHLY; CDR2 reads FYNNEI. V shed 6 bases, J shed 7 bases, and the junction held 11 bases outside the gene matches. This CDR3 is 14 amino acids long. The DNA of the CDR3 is TGTGCCAGCAGGGCCGAAGGACAGGGAGGAGAGCAGTACTTC. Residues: CASRAEGQGGEQYF.

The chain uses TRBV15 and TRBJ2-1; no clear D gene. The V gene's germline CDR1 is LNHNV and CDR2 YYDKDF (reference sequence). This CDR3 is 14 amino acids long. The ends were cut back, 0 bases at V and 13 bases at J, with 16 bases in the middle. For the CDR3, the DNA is TGTGCCACCAGCAGAGATCAGGCCCCCATAGCCCAGTTCTTC. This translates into CATSRDQAPIAQFF.